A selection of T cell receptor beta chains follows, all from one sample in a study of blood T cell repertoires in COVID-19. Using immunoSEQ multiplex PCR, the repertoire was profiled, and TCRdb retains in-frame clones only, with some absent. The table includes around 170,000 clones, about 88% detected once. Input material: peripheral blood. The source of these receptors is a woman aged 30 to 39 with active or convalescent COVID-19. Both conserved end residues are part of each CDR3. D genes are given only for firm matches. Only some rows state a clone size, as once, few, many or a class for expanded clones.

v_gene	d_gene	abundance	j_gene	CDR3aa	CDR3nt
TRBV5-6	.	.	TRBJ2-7	CATQRRGYEQYF	TGTGCAACCCAACGGCGGGGCTACGAGCAGTACTTC
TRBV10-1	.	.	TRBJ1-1	CASSNQVGAFF	TGCGCCAGCAGTAACCAGGTAGGAGCTTTCTTT
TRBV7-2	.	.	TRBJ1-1	CASSLRLASTEAFF	TGTGCCAGCAGCCTAAGGCTAGCGAGTACTGAAGCTTTCTTT
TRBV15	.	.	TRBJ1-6	CATSSLDSPLHF	TGTGCCACCAGCAGCTTAGATTCACCCCTCCACTTT
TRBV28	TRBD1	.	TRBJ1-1	CASSSSTGGHTEAFF	TGTGCCAGCAGTTCCTCGACAGGGGGCCATACTGAAGCTTTCTTT
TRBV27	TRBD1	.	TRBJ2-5	CASSPDRAGRETQYF	TGTGCCAGCAGTCCGGACAGGGCTGGGAGGGAGACCCAGTACTTC
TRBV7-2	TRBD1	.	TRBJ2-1	CASSLPTGTYNEQFF	TGTGCCAGCAGCCTACCGACAGGGACCTACAATGAGCAGTTCTTC
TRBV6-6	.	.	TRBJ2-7	CASSYPGHGNLYEQYF	TGTGCCAGCAGTTACCCGGGACACGGGAACCTCTACGAGCAGTACTTC
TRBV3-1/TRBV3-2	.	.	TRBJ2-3	CASSRRVGSTDTQYF	TGTGCCAGCAGCCGGAGGGTGGGAAGCACAGATACGCAGTATTTT
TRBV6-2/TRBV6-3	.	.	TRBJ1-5	CASSRQTNQPQHF	TGTGCCAGCAGTAGACAGACCAATCAGCCCCAGCATTTT
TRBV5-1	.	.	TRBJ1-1	CASSPDSNTEAFF	TGCGCCAGCAGCCCGGACAGCAACACTGAAGCTTTCTTT
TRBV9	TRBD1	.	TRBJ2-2	CASSVLSLTGATGELFF	TGTGCCAGCAGCGTCTTATCTTTGACAGGGGCGACCGGGGAGCTGTTTTTT
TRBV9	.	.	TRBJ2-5	CASSVSSEETQYF	TGTGCCAGCAGCGTAAGCAGCGAAGAGACCCAGTACTTC
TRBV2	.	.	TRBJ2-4	CASIGSGRAKNIQYF	TGTGCCAGCATTGGGTCGGGGAGAGCCAAAAACATTCAGTACTTC
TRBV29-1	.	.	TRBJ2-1	CSASAIEQFF	TGCAGCGCCTCTGCTATTGAGCAGTTCTTC
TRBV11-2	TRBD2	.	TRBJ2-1	CASSLGTSGNEQFF	TGTGCCAGCAGCTTAGGGACTAGCGGCAATGAGCAGTTCTTC
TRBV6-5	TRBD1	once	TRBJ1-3	CASSPDRGSGNTIYF	TGTGCCAGCAGCCCAGACAGGGGCTCTGGAAACACCATATATTTT
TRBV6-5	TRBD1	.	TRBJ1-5	CASSYSTGDQPQHF	TGTGCCAGCAGTTACTCAACAGGGGATCAGCCCCAGCATTTT
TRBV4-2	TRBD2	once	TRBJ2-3	CASSPPNGGRAVDTQYF	TGTGCCAGCAGCCCTCCGAATGGCGGGAGGGCGGTAGATACGCAGTATTTT
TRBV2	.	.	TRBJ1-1	CASNPREFEAFF	TGTGCCAGCAACCCCAGGGAATTCGAAGCTTTCTTT
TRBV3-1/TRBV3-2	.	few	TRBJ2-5	CASATSQETQYF	TGTGCCAGCGCGACTAGCCAAGAGACCCAGTACTTC
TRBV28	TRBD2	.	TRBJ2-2	CASTVPGLASPGELFF	TGTGCCAGCACTGTACCGGGACTAGCGTCTCCCGGGGAGCTGTTTTTT
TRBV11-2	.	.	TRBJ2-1	CASSYFSGSYNEQFF	TGTGCCAGCAGTTACTTTAGCGGTTCCTACAATGAGCAGTTCTTC
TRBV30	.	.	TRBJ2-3	CAWSRLPGEDTQYF	TGTGCCTGGAGTCGACTACCGGGGGAGGATACGCAGTATTTT
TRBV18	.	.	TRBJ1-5	CASSPLGGIQPQHF	TGTGCCAGCTCACCGCTCGGGGGGATCCAGCCCCAGCATTTT
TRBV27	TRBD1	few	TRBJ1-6	CASSRGGQGNSPLHF	TGTGCCAGCAGTCGGGGGGGACAGGGAAATTCACCCCTCCACTTT
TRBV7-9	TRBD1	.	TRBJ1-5	CASSLGTGGGRQPQHF	TGTGCCAGCAGCCTCGGGACAGGGGGCGGACGGCAGCCCCAGCATTTT
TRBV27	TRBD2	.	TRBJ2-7	CASNLYETGLAGEPSYEQYF	TGTGCCAGCAATCTCTATGAAACGGGACTAGCGGGAGAACCCTCCTACGAGCAGTACTTC
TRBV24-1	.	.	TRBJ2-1	CATSETPGQGSGSSYNEQFF	TGTGCCACCAGTGAAACACCGGGACAGGGTAGCGGGAGCTCCTACAATGAGCAGTTCTTC
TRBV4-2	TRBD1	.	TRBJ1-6	CASSQEPGQVPNSPLHF	TGTGCCAGCAGCCAAGAGCCTGGACAGGTCCCAAATTCACCCCTCCACTTT
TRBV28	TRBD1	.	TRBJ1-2	CASSSMTGGPYNYGYTF	TGTGCCAGCAGTTCGATGACAGGGGGCCCCTATAACTATGGCTACACCTTC
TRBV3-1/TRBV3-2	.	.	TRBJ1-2	CASSYGGDGYTF	TGTGCCAGCAGCTATGGGGGGGACGGCTACACCTTC
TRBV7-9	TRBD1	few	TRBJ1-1	CASSLGRQGAEAFF	TGTGCCAGCAGCCTGGGCAGGCAGGGGGCTGAAGCTTTCTTT
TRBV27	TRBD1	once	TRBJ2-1	CASSPQGAQNEQFF	TGTGCCAGCAGTCCACAGGGGGCGCAGAATGAGCAGTTCTTC
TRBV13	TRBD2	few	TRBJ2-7	CASSDTGTSGMYEQYF	TGTGCCAGCAGCGACACCGGGACTAGCGGGATGTACGAGCAGTACTTC
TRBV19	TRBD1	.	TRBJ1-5	CATSPGTAVSNQPQHF	TGTGCCACCTCCCCCGGGACAGCTGTAAGCAATCAGCCCCAGCATTTT
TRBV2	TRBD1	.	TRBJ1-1	CARGPTGGVNTEAFF	TGTGCCAGAGGGCCAACAGGGGGAGTGAACACTGAAGCTTTCTTT
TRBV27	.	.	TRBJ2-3	CASSFRHPTSTDTQYF	TGTGCCAGCAGTTTCCGGCATCCGACTAGCACAGATACGCAGTATTTT
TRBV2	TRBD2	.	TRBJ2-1	CASRARLAGAYNEQFF	TGTGCCAGCAGGGCTAGACTAGCGGGGGCCTACAATGAGCAGTTCTTC
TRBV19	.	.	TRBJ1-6	CASSAGPSGSPLHF	TGTGCCAGTAGCGCCGGTCCATCCGGGTCACCCCTCCACTTT
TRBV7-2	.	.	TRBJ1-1	CASSLGGKTEAFF	TGTGCCAGCAGCTTGGGGGGGAAAACTGAAGCTTTCTTT
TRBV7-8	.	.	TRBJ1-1	CASSIRANTEAFF	TGTGCCAGCAGTATCAGGGCTAACACTGAAGCTTTCTTT
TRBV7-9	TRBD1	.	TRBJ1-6	CASTEGQSSYNSPLHF	TGTGCCAGCACCGAGGGACAGAGCTCCTATAATTCACCCCTCCACTTT
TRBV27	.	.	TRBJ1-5	CASSLQGSNQPQHF	TGTGCCAGCAGTTTGCAGGGGAGCAATCAGCCCCAGCATTTT
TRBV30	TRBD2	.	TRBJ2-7	CAWSVSSGSYEQYF	TGTGCCTGGAGTGTATCTAGCGGGTCCTACGAGCAGTACTTC